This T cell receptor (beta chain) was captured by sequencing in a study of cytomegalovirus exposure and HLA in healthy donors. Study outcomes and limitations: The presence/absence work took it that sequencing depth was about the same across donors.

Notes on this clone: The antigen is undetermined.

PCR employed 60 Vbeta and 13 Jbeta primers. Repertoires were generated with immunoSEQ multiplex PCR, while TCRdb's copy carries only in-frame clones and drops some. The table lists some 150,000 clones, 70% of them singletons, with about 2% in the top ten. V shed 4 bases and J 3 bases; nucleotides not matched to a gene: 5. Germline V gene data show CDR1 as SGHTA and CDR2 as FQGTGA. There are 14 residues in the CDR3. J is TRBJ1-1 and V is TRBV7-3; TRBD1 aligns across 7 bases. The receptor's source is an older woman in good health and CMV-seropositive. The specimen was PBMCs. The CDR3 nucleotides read TGTGCCAGCAGCTCGCCGGACAGGCACACTGAAGCTTTCTTT. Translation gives CASSSPDRHTEAFF. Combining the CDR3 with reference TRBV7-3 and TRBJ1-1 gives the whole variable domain GAGVSQTPSNKVTEKGKYVELRCDPISGHTALYWYRQSLGQGPEFLIYFQGTGAADDSGLPNDRFFAVRPEGSVSTLKIQRTERGDSAVYLCASSSPDRHTEAFFGQGTRLTVV.